This T cell receptor (beta chain) emerged from a study of Ad26.COV2.S vaccination and SARS-CoV-2 variants. Assay: immunoSEQ multiplex PCR; the TCRdb copy retains only in-frame clones and omits some. The table shows more than 300,000 clones, with 86% occurring only once. This clone was observed a few times. Trimming removed 3 bases at V and 8 bases at J, with 17 bases between. Germline V CDR1 and CDR2: LGHNA, YNFKEQ. The length of the CDR3 is 15 residues. Specified treatment: some 20 received Ad26.COV2.S at low or high dose, single or two shots; about 5 received placebo; per-sample allocation not given. Samples came from day 63 after the first vaccine or placebo injection.

The sequenced sample was peripheral blood, obtained in a trial of Ad26.COV2.S vaccine versus placebo. V gene TRBV4-2 combines with J gene TRBJ1-3, with D possibly matching TRBD1 (6 bases). This receptor was taken from a person aged 18 to 65 who received the Ad26.COV2.S COVID-19 vaccine or a placebo. The CDR3 bases are TGTGCCAGCAGCCAGGCCAGACAGGCCGGGGACACCATATATTTT. Its translation: CASSQARQAGDTIYF.